The clone carrying this TCR beta chain was observed a single time. As yet, its antigen is unknown. The authors reverse transcribed all of the isolated RNA, so sequencing captured expressed TCRB transcripts. The table came from immunoSEQ multiplex PCR; TCRdb's copy has only in-frame clones and leaves some out. The sample has some 350,000 clones, roughly 13% seen once. The data originate from a study of beta chain features in type 1 diabetes. Study-wide points: Researchers report that Type 1 diabetes patients had moderately but significantly shorter TCRB CDR3s across all four CD4+ subsets.

CDR3 length: 17 residues. V was clipped by 5 bases and J by 1 base, with 18 bases between them. Germline CDR1 is MNHEY and CDR2 is SMNVEV (reference sequence). The clonotype was recovered from a young woman with type 1 diabetes. This chain connects TRBV27 to TRBJ2-4; tentative D call: TRBD2 (6 bases). Sequencing was done on a sample of naive CD4+ T cells from blood. CDR3 in amino acids: CASSQFGGSGAKNIQYF. CDR3 in DNA: TGTGCCAGCAGTCAATTTGGAGGGAGTGGGGCCAAAAACATTCAGTACTTC.